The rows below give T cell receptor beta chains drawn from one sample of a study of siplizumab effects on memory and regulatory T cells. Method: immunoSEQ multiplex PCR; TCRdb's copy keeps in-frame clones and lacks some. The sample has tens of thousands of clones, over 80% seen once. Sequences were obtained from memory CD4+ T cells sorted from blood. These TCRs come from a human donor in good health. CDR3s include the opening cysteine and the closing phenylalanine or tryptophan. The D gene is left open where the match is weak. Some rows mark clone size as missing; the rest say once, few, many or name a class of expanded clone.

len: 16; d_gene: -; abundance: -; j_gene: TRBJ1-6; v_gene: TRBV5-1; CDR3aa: CASSFRVSDGNSPLHF; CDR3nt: TGCGCCAGCAGCTTTCGGGTGAGCGATGGGAATTCACCCCTCCACTTT
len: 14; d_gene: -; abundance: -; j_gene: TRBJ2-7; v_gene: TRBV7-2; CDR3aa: CASSLARGYYEQYF; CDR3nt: TGTGCCAGCAGCTTAGCGCGAGGGTACTACGAGCAGTACTTC
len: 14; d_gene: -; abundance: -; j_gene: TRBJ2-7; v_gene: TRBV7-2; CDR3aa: CASSWRAAGYEQYF; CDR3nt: TGTGCCAGCAGCTGGCGCGCGGCGGGGTACGAGCAGTACTTC
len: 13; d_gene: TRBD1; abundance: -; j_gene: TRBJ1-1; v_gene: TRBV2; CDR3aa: CARGQGGNTEAFF; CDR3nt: TGTGCCAGAGGACAGGGGGGGAACACTGAAGCTTTCTTT
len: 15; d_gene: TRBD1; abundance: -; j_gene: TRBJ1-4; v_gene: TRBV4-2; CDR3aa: CASSQVQGADEKLFF; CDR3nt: TGTGCCAGCAGCCAAGTTCAGGGGGCGGATGAAAAACTGTTTTTT
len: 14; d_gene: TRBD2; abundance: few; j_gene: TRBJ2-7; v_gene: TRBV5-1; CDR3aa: CASSLEAGPYEQYF; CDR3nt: TGCGCCAGCAGCTTGGAAGCGGGGCCCTACGAGCAGTACTTC
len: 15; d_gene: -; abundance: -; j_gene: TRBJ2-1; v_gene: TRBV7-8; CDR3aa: CASSLGTGWVDEQFF; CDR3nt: TGTGCCAGCAGCTTAGGTACAGGGTGGGTCGATGAGCAGTTCTTC
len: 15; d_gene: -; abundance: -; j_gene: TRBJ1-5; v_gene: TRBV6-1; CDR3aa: CASSEGQRAGQPQHF; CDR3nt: TGTGCCAGCAGTGAAGGTCAAAGGGCGGGTCAGCCCCAGCATTTT
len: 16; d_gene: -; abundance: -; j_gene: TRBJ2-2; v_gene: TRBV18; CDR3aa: CASSPLGRRTTGELFF; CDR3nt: TGTGCCAGCTCACCACTGGGGCGAAGAACAACCGGGGAGCTGTTTTTT
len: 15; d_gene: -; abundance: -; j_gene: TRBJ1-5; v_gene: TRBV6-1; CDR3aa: CASSEGRGSNQPQHF; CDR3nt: TGTGCCAGCAGTGAAGGAAGGGGGAGCAATCAGCCCCAGCATTTT
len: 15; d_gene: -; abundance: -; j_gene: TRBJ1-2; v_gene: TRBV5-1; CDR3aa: CASSLDPSAEQTYTF; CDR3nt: TGCGCCAGCAGCTTGGATCCCTCGGCAGAGCAAACTTACACCTTC
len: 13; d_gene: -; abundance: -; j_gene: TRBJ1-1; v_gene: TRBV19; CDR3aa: CASSLMTDTEAFF; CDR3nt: TGTGCCAGTAGTTTGATGACCGACACTGAAGCTTTCTTT
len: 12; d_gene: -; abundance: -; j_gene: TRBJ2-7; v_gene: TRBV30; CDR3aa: CAWSPGGYEQYF; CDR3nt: TGTGCCTGGAGCCCAGGGGGGTACGAGCAGTACTTC
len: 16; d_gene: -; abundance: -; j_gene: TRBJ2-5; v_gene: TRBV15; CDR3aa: CATSRGVKQTGETQYF; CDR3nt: TGTGCCACCAGCAGGGGGGTCAAACAAACGGGCGAGACCCAGTACTTC
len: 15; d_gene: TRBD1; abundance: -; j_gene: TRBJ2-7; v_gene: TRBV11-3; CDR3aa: CASSLGQGFAYEQYF; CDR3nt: TGTGCCAGCAGCTTAGGACAGGGGTTTGCCTACGAGCAGTACTTC
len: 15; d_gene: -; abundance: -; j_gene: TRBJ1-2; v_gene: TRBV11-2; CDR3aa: CASSLRGSRGYGYTF; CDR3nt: TGTGCCAGCAGCTTACGGGGGAGCAGAGGCTATGGCTACACCTTC
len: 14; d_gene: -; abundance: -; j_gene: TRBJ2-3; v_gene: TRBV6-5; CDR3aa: CASSGGRRSDTQYF; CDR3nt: TGTGCCAGCAGTGGAGGAAGGCGGTCAGATACGCAGTATTTT
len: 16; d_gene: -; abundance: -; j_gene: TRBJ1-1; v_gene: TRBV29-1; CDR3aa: CSVDGRWEGVNTEAFF; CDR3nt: TGCAGCGTTGATGGCCGATGGGAGGGGGTGAACACTGAAGCTTTCTTT
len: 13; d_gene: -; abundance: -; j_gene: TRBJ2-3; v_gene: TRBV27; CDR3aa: CATGGTLIDTQYF; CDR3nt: TGTGCCACTGGTGGGACACTGATAGATACGCAGTATTTT
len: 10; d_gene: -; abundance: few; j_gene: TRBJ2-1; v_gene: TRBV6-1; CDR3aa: CASSEPKQFF; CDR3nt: TGTGCCAGCAGTGAGCCGAAGCAGTTCTTC
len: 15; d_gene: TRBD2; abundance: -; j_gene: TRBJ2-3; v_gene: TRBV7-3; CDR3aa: CASSPGLALADTQYF; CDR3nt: TGTGCCAGCAGTCCGGGACTAGCACTGGCAGATACGCAGTATTTT
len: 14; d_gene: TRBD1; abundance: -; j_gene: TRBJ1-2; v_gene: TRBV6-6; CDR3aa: CASSSGGTGTGYTF; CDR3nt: TGTGCCAGCAGTTCAGGGGGGACAGGGACCGGCTACACCTTC
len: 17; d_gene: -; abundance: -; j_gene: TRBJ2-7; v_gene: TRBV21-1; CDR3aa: CASPGLEGRILSYEQYF; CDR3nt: TGTGCCAGTCCCGGCTTGGAGGGCAGAATATTATCCTACGAGCAGTACTTC
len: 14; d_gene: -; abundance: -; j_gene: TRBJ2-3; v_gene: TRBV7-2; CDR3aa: CASSTTPLTDTQYF; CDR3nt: TGTGCCAGCAGCACGACGCCTCTCACAGATACGCAGTATTTT
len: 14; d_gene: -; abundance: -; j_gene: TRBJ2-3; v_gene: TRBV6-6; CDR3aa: CASSYDVFTDTQYF; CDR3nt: TGTGCCAGCAGTTACGACGTGTTCACAGATACGCAGTATTTT
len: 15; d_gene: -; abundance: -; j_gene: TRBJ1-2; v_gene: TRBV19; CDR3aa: CASINGGGRGYGYTF; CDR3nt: TGTGCCAGTATCAACGGCGGGGGAAGAGGCTATGGCTACACCTTC
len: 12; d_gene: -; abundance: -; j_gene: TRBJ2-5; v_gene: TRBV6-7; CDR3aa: CANPSEEETQYF; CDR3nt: TGTGCCAATCCTTCAGAGGAGGAGACCCAGTACTTC
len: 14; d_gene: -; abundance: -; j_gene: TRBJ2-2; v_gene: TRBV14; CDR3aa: CASSQDGRGGELFF; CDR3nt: TGTGCCAGCAGCCAAGACGGGAGAGGCGGGGAGCTGTTTTTT
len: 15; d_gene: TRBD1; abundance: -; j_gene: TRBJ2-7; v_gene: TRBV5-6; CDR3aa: CASSLGTVSSYEQYF; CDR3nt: TGTGCCAGCAGCTTAGGGACAGTGAGCTCCTACGAGCAGTACTTC
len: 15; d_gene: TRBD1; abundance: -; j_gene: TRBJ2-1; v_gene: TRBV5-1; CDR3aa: CASSLWQGVLNEQFF; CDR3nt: TGCGCCAGCAGCTTGTGGCAGGGGGTCCTCAATGAGCAGTTCTTC
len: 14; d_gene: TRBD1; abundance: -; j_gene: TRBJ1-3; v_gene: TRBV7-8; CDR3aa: CASSRTGGGNTIYF; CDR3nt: TGTGCCAGCAGCCGGACAGGGGGAGGAAACACCATATATTTT
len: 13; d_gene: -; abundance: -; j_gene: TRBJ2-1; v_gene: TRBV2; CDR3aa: CASSEVGYNEQFF; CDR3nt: TGTGCCAGCAGTGAAGTTGGGTACAATGAGCAGTTCTTC
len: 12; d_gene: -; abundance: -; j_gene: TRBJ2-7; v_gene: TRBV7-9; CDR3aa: CASSSGFYEQYF; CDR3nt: TGTGCCAGCAGCTCGGGTTTCTACGAGCAGTACTTC
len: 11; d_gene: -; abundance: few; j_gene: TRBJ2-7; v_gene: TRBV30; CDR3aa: CAWSGRNEQYF; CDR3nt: TGTGCCTGGAGTGGGAGAAACGAGCAGTACTTC
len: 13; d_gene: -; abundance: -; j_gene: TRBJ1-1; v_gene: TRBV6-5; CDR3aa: CASSTAWNTEAFF; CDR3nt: TGTGCCAGCAGCACCGCTTGGAACACTGAAGCTTTCTTT
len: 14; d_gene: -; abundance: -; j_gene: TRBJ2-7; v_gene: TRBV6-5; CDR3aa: CASSYYGRLYEQYF; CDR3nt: TGTGCCAGCAGTTACTACGGACGACTCTACGAGCAGTACTTC
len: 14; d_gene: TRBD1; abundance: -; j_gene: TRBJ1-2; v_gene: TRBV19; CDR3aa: CASTMGQYRAGYTF; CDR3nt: TGTGCCAGTACTATGGGACAGTACAGGGCGGGCTACACCTTC
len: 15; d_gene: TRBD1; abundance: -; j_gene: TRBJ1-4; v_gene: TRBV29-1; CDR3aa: CSVETWGQGNEKLFF; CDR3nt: TGCAGCGTTGAGACTTGGGGACAGGGGAATGAAAAACTGTTTTTT
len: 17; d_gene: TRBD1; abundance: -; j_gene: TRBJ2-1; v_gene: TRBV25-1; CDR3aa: CASSAIEGTAAYNEQFF; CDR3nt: TGTGCCAGCAGTGCAATAGAGGGGACAGCTGCCTACAATGAGCAGTTCTTC
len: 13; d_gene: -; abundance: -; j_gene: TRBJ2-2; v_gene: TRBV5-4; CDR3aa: CASKDSNTGELFF; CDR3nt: TGTGCCAGCAAGGACAGCAACACCGGGGAGCTGTTTTTT
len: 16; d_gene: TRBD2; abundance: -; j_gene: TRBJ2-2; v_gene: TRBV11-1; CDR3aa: CASRGLAAANTGELFF; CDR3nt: TGTGCCAGCAGGGGACTAGCGGCCGCGAACACCGGGGAGCTGTTTTTT
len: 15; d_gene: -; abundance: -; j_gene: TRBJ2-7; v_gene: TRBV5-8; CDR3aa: CASSLERGTLYEQYF; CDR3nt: TGTGCCAGCAGCTTGGAAAGGGGCACACTTTACGAGCAGTACTTC
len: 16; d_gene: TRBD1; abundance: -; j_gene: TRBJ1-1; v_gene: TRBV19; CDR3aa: CASTWTGGAEAAEAFF; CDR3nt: TGTGCCAGTACTTGGACAGGGGGCGCAGAAGCCGCTGAAGCTTTCTTT
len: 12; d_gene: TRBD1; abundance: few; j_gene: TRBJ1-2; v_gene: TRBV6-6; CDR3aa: CASRDRDHGYTF; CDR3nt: TGTGCCAGCAGGGACAGGGACCATGGCTACACCTTC
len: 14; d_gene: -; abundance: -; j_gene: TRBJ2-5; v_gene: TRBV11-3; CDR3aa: CASSRQGYQETQYF; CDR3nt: TGTGCCAGCAGCAGGCAGGGGTACCAAGAGACCCAGTACTTC
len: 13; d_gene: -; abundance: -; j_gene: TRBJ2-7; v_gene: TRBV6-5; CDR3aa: CASRARHLYEQYF; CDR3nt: TGTGCCAGCAGGGCTAGACACCTCTACGAGCAGTACTTC
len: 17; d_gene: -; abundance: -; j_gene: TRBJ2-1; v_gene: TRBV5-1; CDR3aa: CASSLRGPASVINEQFF; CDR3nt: TGCGCCAGCAGCCTTAGAGGGCCGGCTAGCGTGATAAATGAGCAGTTCTTC